This T cell receptor (beta chain) originates from a study of T cell repertoires in cytomegalovirus infection. Across the whole study: Indicated by public TCR beta signatures were CMV infection and matching HLA type. Study findings and constraints: Dominating the ex vivo response were TCR beta clonotypes that were CMV-specific and HLA-C-restricted.

TCRdb processed the reads anew with MiXCR; each CDR3 protein has one entry. Among some 99,000 distinct CDR3 sequences listed, around 31% were seen once. This clonotype has a handful of counts. Its antigen is undetermined. The receptor was derived from a human donor in good health (CMV status not recorded). Some clones in this sample may be carry-over from other donors' samples. The sample consisted of CD8+ T cells from cultured PBMCs, taken from culture after CMV antigen stimulation.

The CDR3 reads CASSETAMAPYEQYF. CDR3 DNA sequence: TGTGCCAGCAGTGAAACAGCGATGGCGCCCTACGAGCAGTACTTC. The rearrangement uses TRBV6-1 and TRBJ2-7; D not resolved. The CDR3 is 15 residues long. The germline CDR1 and CDR2 sequences are MNHNS and SASEGT. V lost 2 bases, J lost 2 bases, and 13 bases lay in between.